The clone carrying this T cell receptor beta chain was detected many times. Its antigen is not identified. Germline assignment: CDR1 ENHRY and CDR2 SYGVKD. The CDR3 runs to 13 residues. V was pared by 6 bases and J by 4 bases, with 3 bases of the junction left unmatched. The data originate from a study of human T cells and chemical hapten exposure. The sample's time point: pre-sensitization, week 0. Documented treatment: therapeutic diphenylcyclopropenone sensitization with weekly scalp DPC. Authors' processing steps: With a range of 23,224 to 690,600, the median per sample was about 87,000 TCRs. TCRdb re-called the RACE reads with MiXCR, one entry per CDR3 protein. The V and J calls were determined by TCRdb, not by the authors. The sample includes more than 300,000 distinct CDR3 sequences, 5.5% seen only once; the top ten take around 8.8%. General study results and limits: Compared with pre-sensitization or healthy control sets, expanded TCRs clustered more. Because all patients had alopecia, their immune responses might differ from healthy ones.

The gene calls are TRBV10-3 and TRBJ1-5, with TRBD1 identical over 7 bases. The sequence came from a woman younger than 30 with alopecia areata. Some clones in this sample may be carry-over from other donors' samples. The sequences come from whole blood, collected in connection with sensitization to the hapten diphenylcyclopropenone (DPC). CDR3: CAISDRENQPQHF. CDR3 nucleotides: TGTGCCATCAGCGACAGGGAAAATCAGCCCCAGCATTTT.